In its sample, the clone carrying this T cell receptor (beta chain) was seen many times. Its antigen remains unidentified. Orbital computed tomography, thyroid ultrasound, serum thyroxine and TRAb, and clinical symptoms together informed the diagnoses. Authors of the study amplified TCR beta CDR3 regions from RNA transcripts. The TCR CDR3 was amplified in a first-round RT-PCR using the HTBI primer set. TCRdb re-analysed the multiplex PCR reads in MiXCR, keeping a single row per CDR3 protein. The sample shows about 350,000 distinct CDR3 sequences, approximately 15% of them seen only once. The data were obtained in a study of T cells in Graves' hyperthyroidism and ophthalmopathy. Per germline, CDR1 LNHDA and CDR2 SQIVND (reference sequence). The CDR3 loop spans 14 amino acids. The V gene end was trimmed by 9 bases and the J gene end by 2 bases; junction bases not matched to a gene: 7. Study-wide points: A model using 13 V-J features told ophthalmopathy apart from stable hyperthyroidism.

The rearrangement uses TRBV19 and TRBJ2-7; the match to TRBD1 covers 10 bases. The TCR sequence derives from a woman in her twenties or thirties with Graves' hyperthyroidism. Input material: blood. The CDR3 loop is CASHPGTGAYEQYF. CDR3 DNA: TGTGCCAGCCACCCCGGGACAGGGGCCTACGAGCAGTACTTC.